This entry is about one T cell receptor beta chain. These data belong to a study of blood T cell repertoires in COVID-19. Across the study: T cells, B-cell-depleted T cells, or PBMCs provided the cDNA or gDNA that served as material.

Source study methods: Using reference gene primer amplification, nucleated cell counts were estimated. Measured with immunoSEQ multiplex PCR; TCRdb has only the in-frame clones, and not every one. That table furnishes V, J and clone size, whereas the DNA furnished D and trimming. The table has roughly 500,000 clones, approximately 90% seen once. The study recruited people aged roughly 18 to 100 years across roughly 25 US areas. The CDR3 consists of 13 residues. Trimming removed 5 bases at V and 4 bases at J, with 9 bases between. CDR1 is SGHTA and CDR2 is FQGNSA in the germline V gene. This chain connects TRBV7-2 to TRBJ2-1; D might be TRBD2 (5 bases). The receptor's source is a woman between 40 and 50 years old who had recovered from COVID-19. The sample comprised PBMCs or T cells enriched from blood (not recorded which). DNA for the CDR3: TGTGCCAGCAGCAGAGGCGGGTACAATGAGCAGTTCTTC. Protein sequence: CASSRGGYNEQFF. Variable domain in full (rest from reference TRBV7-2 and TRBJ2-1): GAGVSQSPSNKVTEKGKDVELRCDPISGHTALYWYRQSLGQGLEFLIYFQGNSAPDKSGLPSDRFSAERTGGSVSTLTIQRTQQEDSAVYLCASSRGGYNEQFFGPGTRLTVL.